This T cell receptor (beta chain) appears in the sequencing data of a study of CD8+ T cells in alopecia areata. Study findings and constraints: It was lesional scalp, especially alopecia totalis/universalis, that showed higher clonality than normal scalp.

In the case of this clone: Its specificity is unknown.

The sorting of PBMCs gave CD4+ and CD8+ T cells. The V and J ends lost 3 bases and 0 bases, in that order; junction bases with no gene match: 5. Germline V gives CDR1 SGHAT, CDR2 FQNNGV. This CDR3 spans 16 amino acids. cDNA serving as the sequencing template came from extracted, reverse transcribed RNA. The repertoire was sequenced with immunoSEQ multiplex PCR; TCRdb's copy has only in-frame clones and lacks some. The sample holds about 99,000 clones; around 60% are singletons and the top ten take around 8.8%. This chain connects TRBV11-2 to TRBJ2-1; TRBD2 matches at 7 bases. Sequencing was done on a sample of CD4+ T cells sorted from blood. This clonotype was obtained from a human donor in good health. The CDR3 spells CASSFTSGASYNEQFF. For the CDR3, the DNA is TGTGCCAGCAGCTTTACGAGCGGGGCCTCCTACAATGAGCAGTTCTTC.